This is a list of T cell receptor beta chains from one sample in a study of beta chain features in type 1 diabetes. TCRdb's table, derived via immunoSEQ multiplex PCR, lists solely in-frame clones and lacks some. The sample includes roughly 70,000 clones, approximately 47% of them seen just once. The sequenced sample was central memory CD4+ T cells from blood. The receptors here all came from a man younger than 45 with type 1 diabetes. Each CDR3 is given with its conserved first and last residue. D genes are given only for firm matches. The listing skips clone size in some rows; elsewhere it reads once, few, many or a size class.

j_call,d_call,v_call,clone_size,cdr3_nt,cdr3_aa
TRBJ1-4,TRBD1,TRBV19,few,TGTGCCAGTAGTTCGAGGCCGGGACAGCCTAATGAAAAACTGTTTTTT,CASSSRPGQPNEKLFF
TRBJ2-1,-,TRBV7-9,few,TGTGCCAGCAGCTTGGGGACATCTTACAATGAGCAGTTCTTC,CASSLGTSYNEQFF
TRBJ1-2,TRBD1,TRBV13,-,TGTGCCAGCAGCTTAACAGGGGCTGTATGGGGCTACACCTTC,CASSLTGAVWGYTF
TRBJ2-3,TRBD2,TRBV7-9,-,TGTGCCACCCGACGGACTAGCCAGCCCGCAGATACGCAGTATTTT,CATRRTSQPADTQYF
TRBJ2-3,TRBD2,TRBV5-1,-,TGCGCCAGCAGCTTGACTACTAGCGGGGGTGTGCCCCTTAGCACAGATACGCAGTATTTT,CASSLTTSGGVPLSTDTQYF
TRBJ2-7,TRBD2,TRBV27,few,TGTGCCAGCAGCCCCCCGGGGGGATCCTACGAGCAGTACTTC,CASSPPGGSYEQYF
TRBJ1-1,-,TRBV28,-,TGTGCCAGCAGTTTCGACACTGAAGCTTTCTTT,CASSFDTEAFF
TRBJ1-4,-,TRBV5-4,few,TGTGCCAGCAGCCAACCGGGAGCTCTATGGGCGGAAAAACTGTTTTTT,CASSQPGALWAEKLFF
TRBJ2-7,TRBD1,TRBV5-6,-,TGTGCCAGCAGCTTGGCCGGGACAGTCTCCTACGAGCAGTACTTC,CASSLAGTVSYEQYF
TRBJ1-4,TRBD1,TRBV7-9,-,TGTGCCAGCAGCCGACAGGGGACAACACCCGGCGAAAAACTGTTTTTT,CASSRQGTTPGEKLFF
TRBJ1-6,-,TRBV19,-,TGTGCCAGTAACGGCGGTAATAATTCACCCCTCCACTTT,CASNGGNNSPLHF
TRBJ2-5,TRBD1,TRBV5-4,-,TGTGCCAGCAGCTGGGGACAGCACCAAGAGACCCAGTACTTC,CASSWGQHQETQYF
TRBJ1-4,TRBD1,TRBV6-5,few,TGTGCCAGCAGTAACCACAGGGGAACCGAAAAACTGTTTTTT,CASSNHRGTEKLFF
TRBJ2-1,-,TRBV5-1,few,TGCGCCAGCAGCTCCGGGACTCACCGGGACAATGAGCAGTTCTTC,CASSSGTHRDNEQFF
TRBJ2-2,TRBD2,TRBV2,-,TGTGCCAGCACCCTACTAGCGGGGGGGCACACCGGGGAGCTGTTTTTT,CASTLLAGGHTGELFF
TRBJ2-3,TRBD2,TRBV10-3,few,TGTGCCATCAGTGACTCCGGGACTAGCGGGAGGAAAGCAGATACGCAGTATTTT,CAISDSGTSGRKADTQYF
TRBJ2-3,TRBD1,TRBV5-1,-,TGCGCCAGCAGCTTGGAGGGACAGGGAAGGGGGGATACGCAGTATTTT,CASSLEGQGRGDTQYF
TRBJ2-2,TRBD1,TRBV4-2,-,TGTGCCAGCAGCTACACAGGGGGCGCGGGCACCGGGGAGCTGTTTTTT,CASSYTGGAGTGELFF
TRBJ2-7,TRBD2,TRBV4-1,few,TGCGCCAGCAGCCAAGATCTAGCGGGAGGCAACTCCTACGAGCAGTACTTC,CASSQDLAGGNSYEQYF
TRBJ2-5,-,TRBV7-8,few,TGTGCCAGCAGCTTAACGACTAGTAGCGAGACCCAGTACTTC,CASSLTTSSETQYF
TRBJ1-4,-,TRBV29-1,-,TGCAGCGTTCGGGCAACTAATGAAAAACTGTTTTTT,CSVRATNEKLFF
TRBJ2-3,-,TRBV5-6,-,TGTGCCAGCAGCTTGGCGAGGGCCTTATTTCGAGCAGATACGCAGTATTTT,CASSLARALFRADTQYF
TRBJ1-1,TRBD1,TRBV7-9,few,TGTGCCAGCAGCCCAAGGACAGGGATCACTGAAGCTTTCTTT,CASSPRTGITEAFF
TRBJ1-5,-,TRBV19,-,TGTGCCAGTAGTACCGGGGGGGGGCCGGATCAGCCCCAGCATTTT,CASSTGGGPDQPQHF
TRBJ2-1,TRBD2,TRBV2,-,TGTGCCAGCAGACGAGCGGGAGGACTCAATGAGCAGTTCTTC,CASRRAGGLNEQFF
TRBJ2-3,TRBD2,TRBV11-2,few,TGTGCCAGCAGCTTGGGACTAGCGGGGGGCACAGATACGCAGTATTTT,CASSLGLAGGTDTQYF
TRBJ1-3,-,TRBV30,-,TGTGCCTCCCGGGGAGGTTCCGTCTCTGGAAACACCATATATTTT,CASRGGSVSGNTIYF
TRBJ2-2,-,TRBV7-9,few,TGTGCCAGCAGCTTAGACAACGGGGAGCTGTTTTTT,CASSLDNGELFF
TRBJ2-3,TRBD2,TRBV6-1,-,TGTGCCAGCAGTGAGGTGCGGGAGAGCACAGATACGCAGTATTTT,CASSEVRESTDTQYF
TRBJ2-5,TRBD1,TRBV30,-,TGTGCCTGGAGTGGGGGGACAGTAGAGACCCAGTACTTC,CAWSGGTVETQYF
TRBJ2-7,-,TRBV2,-,TGTGCCAGCAGTGGTAGTGAATCCAAGCAGTACTTC,CASSGSESKQYF
TRBJ1-1,-,TRBV21-1,few,TGTGCCAGCAGCAAAGGTGGGGCAGACACTAACACTGAAGCTTTCTTT,CASSKGGADTNTEAFF
TRBJ2-5,-,TRBV11-2,once,TGTGCCAGCAGCCGTGGAGGGGAAGAGACCCAGTACTTC,CASSRGGEETQYF
TRBJ1-1,-,TRBV18,-,TGTGCCAGCTCACCGGGCGTGAACACTGAAGCTTTCTTT,CASSPGVNTEAFF
TRBJ2-1,-,TRBV2,-,TGTGCCACCAGAGGTGGAGGGAACAATGAGCAGTTCTTC,CATRGGGNNEQFF
TRBJ2-1,TRBD2,TRBV18,-,TGTGCCAGCTCACCGACTAGCCCCAATGAGCAGTTCTTC,CASSPTSPNEQFF
TRBJ1-2,-,TRBV6-1,-,TGTGCCAGCAGTGAGGCCAGCTATGGCTACACCTTC,CASSEASYGYTF
TRBJ1-2,-,TRBV2,-,TGTGCCAGCAGTGAAGCGCAGGGTACAGGCTATGGCTACACCTTC,CASSEAQGTGYGYTF
TRBJ2-7,-,TRBV5-1,-,TGCGCCAGCAGCTTCCAGGGGACCTCCTACGAGCAGTACTTC,CASSFQGTSYEQYF
TRBJ2-7,-,TRBV30,-,TGTGCCTGGAGTGGCGTCAGGGAAGCCTACGAGCAGTACTTC,CAWSGVREAYEQYF
TRBJ2-7,-,TRBV11-3,-,TGTGCCAGCAACCTCGGACAGATCGGCTACGAGCAGTACTTC,CASNLGQIGYEQYF
TRBJ2-7,TRBD2,TRBV10-2,few,TGCGCCAGCAGTGGGACTAGCGGGAGAGGGGAGCAGTACTTC,CASSGTSGRGEQYF
TRBJ2-7,-,TRBV28,few,TGTGCCAGCAGTTTACAGGGCTACGAGCAGTACTTC,CASSLQGYEQYF
TRBJ1-2,-,TRBV5-5,once,TGTGCCAGCAGCGGTTCAGTCGGGGGCTATGGCTACACCTTC,CASSGSVGGYGYTF
TRBJ1-1,-,TRBV11-3,-,TGTGCCAGCAGCTTAGACCCCTGGAACACTGAAGCTTTCTTT,CASSLDPWNTEAFF
TRBJ1-2,-,TRBV6-6,few,TGTGCCAGCACCGACGGGGTCGTCTATGGCTACACCTTC,CASTDGVVYGYTF
TRBJ2-7,-,TRBV18,few,TGTGCCAGCTCACCGGGCCGATTAGAGCAGTACTTC,CASSPGRLEQYF
TRBJ2-1,-,TRBV11-2,-,TGTGCCAGCAGCTTAGACGGCGGGGCCTTCAATGAGCAGTTCTTC,CASSLDGGAFNEQFF
TRBJ2-2,TRBD2,TRBV7-2,-,TGTGCCAGCAGCCGGACTAGCGGGAGGAACACCGGGGAGCTGTTTTTT,CASSRTSGRNTGELFF
TRBJ1-1,-,TRBV6-1,-,TGTGCCAGCAGTGAAACCAGTGTCACGGGAGCTTTCTTT,CASSETSVTGAFF
TRBJ2-2,-,TRBV5-5,-,TGTGCCAGCAGCTTAGACACATCGAACACCGGGGAGCTGTTTTTT,CASSLDTSNTGELFF
TRBJ1-1,-,TRBV28,few,TGTGCCACGTGGGGGCTTATGAACACTGAAGCTTTCTTT,CATWGLMNTEAFF